This TCR beta chain was identified during a study of blood T cell repertoires in COVID-19. The CDR3 totals 15 residues. Per germline, CDR1 SGHNT and CDR2 YENEEA. The ends were cut back, 6 bases at V and 0 bases at J, with 12 bases in the middle. The table came from immunoSEQ multiplex PCR; TCRdb's copy has only in-frame clones and leaves some out. The sample has over 150,000 clones; 70% to 80% are singletons. This clone appeared a few times. Sequencing was carried out using peripheral blood. The origin of this receptor is a man in his sixties with acute or convalescent COVID-19. The chain is built from TRBV11-3 and TRBJ1-5, with a tentative D call TRBD1 (6 bases). Written as DNA, the CDR3 is TGTGCCAGCAGGGATGGACAGTATAGCAATCAGCCCCAGCATTTT. Protein product: CASRDGQYSNQPQHF.